A selection of T cell receptor beta chains follows, all from one sample in a study of OX40 agonist ivuxolimab in advanced cancers. Sequenced by immunoSEQ multiplex PCR; TCRdb stores in-frame clones only, minus some. The sample lists roughly 86,000 clones; more than 80% were seen once. The sample here was CD4+ or CD8+ T cells sorted from blood, taken in a trial of the OX40 agonist ivuxolimab. The origin of the receptors is an adult with an advanced solid tumor such as melanoma, head and neck, liver or kidney cancer. Both conserved end residues are part of each CDR3. The D gene is left open where the match is weak. Rows give clone size only sometimes, using once, few, many, or a class for an expanded clone.

j_call | d_call | v_call | clone_size | cdr3_nt | cdr3_aa
TRBJ2-7 | . | TRBV6-1 | . | TGTGCCAGCAGTGAAGGGTGGTCGGTTCCCTACGAGCAGTACTTC | CASSEGWSVPYEQYF
TRBJ2-1 | TRBD2 | TRBV2 | . | TGTGCCAGCAGACCGACTAGCGGGAGTTACAATGAGCAGTTCTTC | CASRPTSGSYNEQFF
TRBJ1-2 | TRBD1 | TRBV6-5 | . | TGTGCCAGCAGTCGCCCCAGGGGGAGTTTAAATGGCTACACCTTC | CASSRPRGSLNGYTF
TRBJ2-6 | TRBD1 | TRBV6-5 | . | TGTGCCAGCAGTTGGGACAGGAGCTCTGGGGCCAACGTCCTGACTTTC | CASSWDRSSGANVLTF
TRBJ1-5 | TRBD1 | TRBV27 | . | TGTGCCAGCAGTTTATTCTCGACAGGGCGAGTTCAGCCCCAGCATTTT | CASSLFSTGRVQPQHF
TRBJ2-7 | . | TRBV29-1 | . | TGCAGCGTTGTGGCCAGCTCCTACGAGCAGTACTTC | CSVVASSYEQYF
TRBJ2-7 | TRBD1 | TRBV9 | . | TGTGCCAGCAGCGCCGGGACAGGGAGCACCAACGAGCAGTACTTC | CASSAGTGSTNEQYF
TRBJ2-5 | TRBD2 | TRBV4-2 | . | TGTGCCAGCAGCCAAGATGGACTAGCGGGGGGGCAAGAGACCCAGTACTTC | CASSQDGLAGGQETQYF
TRBJ2-7 | TRBD2 | TRBV15 | . | TGTGCCACCAGCAGACGGGGACTAGCGTATCCGGACGAGCAGTACTTC | CATSRRGLAYPDEQYF
TRBJ1-3 | . | TRBV6-5 | . | TGTGCCACCAACTCTGGAAACACCATATATTTT | CATNSGNTIYF
TRBJ2-2 | . | TRBV6-1 | few | TGTGCCAGCAGTGATCAGGTAGCCTCCACCGGGGAGCTGTTTTTT | CASSDQVASTGELFF
TRBJ2-5 | . | TRBV12-2 | . | TGTGCAAGTCGCCCCTGGCGGCTAGCGGGAGGGGACCAAGAGACCCAGTACTTC | CASRPWRLAGGDQETQYF
TRBJ2-1 | . | TRBV30 | . | TGTGCTGGAATTCCCGATTTTTCCTACAATGAGCAGTTCTTC | CAGIPDFSYNEQFF
TRBJ2-1 | TRBD2 | TRBV4-1 | . | TGCGCCAGCAGCCAAGTGGTGGGCGGGAGCGGGCCGGACAATGAGCAGTTCTTC | CASSQVVGGSGPDNEQFF
TRBJ2-2 | . | TRBV29-1 | . | TGCAGCGTTGAGGAGGGGGGGAGGGAGCTGTTTTTT | CSVEEGGRELFF
TRBJ2-5 | TRBD2 | TRBV6-4 | . | TGTGCCAGCAGTGAAAGCGGGAGGGCCATAAAAAAAGAGACCCAGTACTTC | CASSESGRAIKKETQYF
TRBJ1-2 | . | TRBV28 | . | TGTGCCAGCAGTTCCCCTCGGCAAGGGATTAACTATGGCTACACCTTC | CASSSPRQGINYGYTF
TRBJ2-3 | . | TRBV6-5 | once | TGTGCCAGCAGTCCTCGACAGCGCACAGATACGCAGTATTTT | CASSPRQRTDTQYF
TRBJ1-1 | . | TRBV5-6 | . | TGTGCCAGCAGCTTGCAAGGGAGAGGGACTGAAGCTTTCTTT | CASSLQGRGTEAFF
TRBJ1-5 | . | TRBV5-1 | . | TGCGCCAGCAGCCCCGGACAGAATAGCAATCAGCCCCAGCATTTT | CASSPGQNSNQPQHF
TRBJ2-5 | . | TRBV7-7 | . | TGTGCTACCGGTCTTTCGATTCAAGAGACCCAGTACTTC | CATGLSIQETQYF
TRBJ2-7 | . | TRBV5-5 | . | TGTGCCAGCAGCCCTTATGCCGGGACATCATACGAGCAGTACTTC | CASSPYAGTSYEQYF
TRBJ1-3 | . | TRBV7-2 | . | TGTGCCAGCAGCTTACTTGGTCGGTTCTCTGGAAACACCATATATTTT | CASSLLGRFSGNTIYF